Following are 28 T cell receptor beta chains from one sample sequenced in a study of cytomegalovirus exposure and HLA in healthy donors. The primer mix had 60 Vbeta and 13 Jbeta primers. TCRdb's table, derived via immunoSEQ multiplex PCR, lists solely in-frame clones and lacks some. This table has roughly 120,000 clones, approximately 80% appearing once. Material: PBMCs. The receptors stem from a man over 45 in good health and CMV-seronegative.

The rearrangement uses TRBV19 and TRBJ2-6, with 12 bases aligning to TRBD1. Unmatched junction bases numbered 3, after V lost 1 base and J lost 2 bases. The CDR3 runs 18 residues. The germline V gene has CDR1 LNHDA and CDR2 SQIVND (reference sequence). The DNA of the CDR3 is TGTGCCAGTAGTATAGTGGGACAGGGGGCGCCTGGGGCCAACGTCCTGACTTTC. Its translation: CASSIVGQGAPGANVLTF. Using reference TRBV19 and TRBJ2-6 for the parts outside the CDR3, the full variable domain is DGGITQSPKYLFRKEGQNVTLSCEQNLNHDAMYWYRQDPGQGLRLIYYSQIVNDFQKGDIAEGYSVSREKKESFPLTVTSAQKNPTAFYLCASSIVGQGAPGANVLTFGAGSRLTVL.

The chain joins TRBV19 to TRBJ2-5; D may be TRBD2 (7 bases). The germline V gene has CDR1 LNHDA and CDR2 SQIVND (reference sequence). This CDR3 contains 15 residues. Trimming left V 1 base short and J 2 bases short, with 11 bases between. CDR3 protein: CASSIVGGGQETQYF. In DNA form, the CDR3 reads TGTGCCAGTAGTATAGTGGGAGGGGGGCAAGAGACCCAGTACTTC. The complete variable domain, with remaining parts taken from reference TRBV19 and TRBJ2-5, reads DGGITQSPKYLFRKEGQNVTLSCEQNLNHDAMYWYRQDPGQGLRLIYYSQIVNDFQKGDIAEGYSVSREKKESFPLTVTSAQKNPTAFYLCASSIVGGGQETQYFGPGTRLLVL.

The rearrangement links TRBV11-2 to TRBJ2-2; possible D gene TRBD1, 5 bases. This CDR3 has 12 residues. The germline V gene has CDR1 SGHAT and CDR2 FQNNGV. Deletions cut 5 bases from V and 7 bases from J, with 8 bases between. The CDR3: CASSRQNGELFF. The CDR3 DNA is TGTGCCAGCAGCCGACAGAACGGGGAGCTGTTTTTT.

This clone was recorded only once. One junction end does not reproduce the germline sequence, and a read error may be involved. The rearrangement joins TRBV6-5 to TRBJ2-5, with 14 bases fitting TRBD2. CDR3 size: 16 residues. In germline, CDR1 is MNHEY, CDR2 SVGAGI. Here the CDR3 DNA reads TGTGCCGGCAGTTACAGACTAGCGGGGGGGCAAGAGACCCAGTACTTC. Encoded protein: CAGSYRLAGGQETQYF.

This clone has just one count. CDR3 DNA: TGTGCCAGCAGCTTAGGGACAGGGAACAATCAGCCCCAGCATTTT. Its protein is CASSLGTGNNQPQHF. J is TRBJ1-5 and V is TRBV7-2; 8 bases are a match to TRBD1. Per the germline V gene, CDR1 is SGHTA and CDR2 is FQGNSA. V lost 1 base, J lost 3 bases, and 2 bases stayed unmatched. The CDR3 covers 15 residues.

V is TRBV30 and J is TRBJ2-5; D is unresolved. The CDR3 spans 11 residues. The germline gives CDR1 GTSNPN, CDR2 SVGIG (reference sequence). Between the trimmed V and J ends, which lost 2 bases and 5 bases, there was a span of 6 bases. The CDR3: CAWSMRETQYF. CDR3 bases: TGTGCCTGGAGTATGAGGGAGACCCAGTACTTC.

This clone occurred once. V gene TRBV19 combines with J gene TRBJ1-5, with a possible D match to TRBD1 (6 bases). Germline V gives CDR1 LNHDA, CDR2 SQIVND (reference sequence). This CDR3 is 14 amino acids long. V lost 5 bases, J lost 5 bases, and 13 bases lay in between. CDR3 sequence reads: CASSVGTQDQPQHF. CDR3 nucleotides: TGTGCCAGTAGTGTTGGGACACAAGATCAGCCCCAGCATTTT.

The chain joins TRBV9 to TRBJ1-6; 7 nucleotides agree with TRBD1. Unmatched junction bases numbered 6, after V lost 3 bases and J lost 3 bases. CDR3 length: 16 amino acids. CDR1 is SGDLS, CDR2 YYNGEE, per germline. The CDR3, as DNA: TGTGCCAGCAGCGCCCGCCGGGACAGCTATAATTCACCCCTCCACTTT. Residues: CASSARRDSYNSPLHF.

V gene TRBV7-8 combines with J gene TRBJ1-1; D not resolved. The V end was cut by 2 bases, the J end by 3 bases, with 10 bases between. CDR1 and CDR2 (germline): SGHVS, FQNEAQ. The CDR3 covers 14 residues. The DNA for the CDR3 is TGTGCCAGCAGCTTATCGGCTCGGGACACTGAAGCTTTCTTT. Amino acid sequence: CASSLSARDTEAFF.

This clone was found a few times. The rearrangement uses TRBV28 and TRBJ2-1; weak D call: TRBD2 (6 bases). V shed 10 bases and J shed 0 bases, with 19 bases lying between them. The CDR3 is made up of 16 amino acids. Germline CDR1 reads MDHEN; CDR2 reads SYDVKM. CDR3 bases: TGTGCCATACGGAGGGACGTCGGAAGCTCCTACAATGAGCAGTTCTTC. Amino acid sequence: CAIRRDVGSSYNEQFF.

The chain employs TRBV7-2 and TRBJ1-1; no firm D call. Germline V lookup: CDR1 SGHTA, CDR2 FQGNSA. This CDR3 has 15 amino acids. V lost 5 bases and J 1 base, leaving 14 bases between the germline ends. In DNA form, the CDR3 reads TGTGCCAGCAGCCGAGGCGCGGGCGAGAACACTGAAGCTTTCTTT. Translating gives CASSRGAGENTEAFF.

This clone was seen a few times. CDR3 coding DNA: TGTGCCAGCAGCACAGCTGGAAGGGGAACAGATACGCAGTATTTT. Protein sequence: CASSTAGRGTDTQYF. This sequence joins TRBV13 and TRBJ2-3; maybe TRBD1 (5 bases). Deletions cut 5 bases from V and 3 bases from J, with 15 bases between. CDR1 and CDR2 from the germline V gene are PRHDT and FYEKMQ (reference sequence). CDR3 length equals 15 residues.

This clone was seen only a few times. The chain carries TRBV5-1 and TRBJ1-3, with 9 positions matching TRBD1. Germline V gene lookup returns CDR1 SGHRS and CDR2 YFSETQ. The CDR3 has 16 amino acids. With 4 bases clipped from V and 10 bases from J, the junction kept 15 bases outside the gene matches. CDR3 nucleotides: TGCGCCAGCAGCCCGACCGGGACAGGGACCCGAGGGACCATATATTTT. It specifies CASSPTGTGTRGTIYF. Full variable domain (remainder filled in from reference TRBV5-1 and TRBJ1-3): KAGVTQTPRYLIKTRGQQVTLSCSPISGHRSVSWYQQTPGQGLQFLFEYFSETQRNKGNFPGRFSGRQFSNSRSEMNVSTLELGDSALYLCASSPTGTGTRGTIYFGEGSWLTVV.

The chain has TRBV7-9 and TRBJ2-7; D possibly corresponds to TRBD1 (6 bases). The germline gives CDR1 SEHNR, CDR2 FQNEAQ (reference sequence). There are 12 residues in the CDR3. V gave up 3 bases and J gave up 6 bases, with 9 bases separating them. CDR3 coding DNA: TGTGCCAGCAGCTTTACAGGGCGCGAGCAGTACTTC. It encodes CASSFTGREQYF. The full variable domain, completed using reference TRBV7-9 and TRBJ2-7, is DTGVSQNPRHKITKRGQNVTFRCDPISEHNRLYWYRQTLGQGPEFLTYFQNEAQLEKSRLLSDRFSAERPKGSFSTLEIQRTEQGDSAMYLCASSFTGREQYFGPGTRLTVT.

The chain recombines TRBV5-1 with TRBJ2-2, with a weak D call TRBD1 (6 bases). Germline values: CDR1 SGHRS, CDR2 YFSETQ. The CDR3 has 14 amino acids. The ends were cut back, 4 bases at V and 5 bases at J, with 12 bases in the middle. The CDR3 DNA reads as TGCGCCAGCAGCCCCACCACAGGGACCGGGGAGCTGTTTTTT. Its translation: CASSPTTGTGELFF.

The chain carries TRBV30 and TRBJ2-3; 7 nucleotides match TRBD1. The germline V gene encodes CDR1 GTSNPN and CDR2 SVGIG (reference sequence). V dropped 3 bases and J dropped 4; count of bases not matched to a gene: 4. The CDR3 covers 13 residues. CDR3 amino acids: CAWRTTGADTQYF. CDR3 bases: TGTGCCTGGAGGACCACAGGGGCAGATACGCAGTATTTT.

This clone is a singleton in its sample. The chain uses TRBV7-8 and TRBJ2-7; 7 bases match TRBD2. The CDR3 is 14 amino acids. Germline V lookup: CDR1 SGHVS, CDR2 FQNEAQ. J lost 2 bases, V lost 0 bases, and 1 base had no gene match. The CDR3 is CASSLAAGAYEQYF. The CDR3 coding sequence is TGTGCCAGCAGCTTAGCGGCGGGGGCCTACGAGCAGTACTTC.

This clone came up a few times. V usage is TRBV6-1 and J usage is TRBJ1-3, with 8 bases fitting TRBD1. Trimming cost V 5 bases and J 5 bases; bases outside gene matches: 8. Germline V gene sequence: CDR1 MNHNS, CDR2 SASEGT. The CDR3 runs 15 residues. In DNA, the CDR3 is TGTGCCAGCAGTCCGGGACAGGACTTCCGAAACACCATATATTTT. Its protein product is CASSPGQDFRNTIYF.

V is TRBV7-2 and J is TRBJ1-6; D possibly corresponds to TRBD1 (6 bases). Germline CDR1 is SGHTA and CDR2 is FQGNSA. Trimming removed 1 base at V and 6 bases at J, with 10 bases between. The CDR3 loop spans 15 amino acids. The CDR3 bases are TGTGCCAGCAGCTTAGGAGGGGGTAGTAATTCACCCCTCCACTTT. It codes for CASSLGGGSNSPLHF.

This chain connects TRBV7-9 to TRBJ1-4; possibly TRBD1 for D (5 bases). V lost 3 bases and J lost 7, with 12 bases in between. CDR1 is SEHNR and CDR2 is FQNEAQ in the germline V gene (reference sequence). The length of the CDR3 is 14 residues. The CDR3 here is CASSLAGRGEKLFF. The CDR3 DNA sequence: TGTGCCAGCAGCTTGGCAGGGAGGGGTGAAAAACTGTTTTTT.

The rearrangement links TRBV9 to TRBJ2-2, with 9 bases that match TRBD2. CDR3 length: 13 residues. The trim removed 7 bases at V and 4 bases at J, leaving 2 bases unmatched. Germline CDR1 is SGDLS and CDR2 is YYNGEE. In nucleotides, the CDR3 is TGTGCCAGCGTAGCGGGGGTCACCGGGGAGCTGTTTTTT. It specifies CASVAGVTGELFF.

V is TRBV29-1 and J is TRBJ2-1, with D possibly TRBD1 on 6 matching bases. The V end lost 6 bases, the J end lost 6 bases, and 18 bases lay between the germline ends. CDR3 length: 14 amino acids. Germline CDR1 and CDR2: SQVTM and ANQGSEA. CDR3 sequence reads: CSVVSGTLLNEQFF. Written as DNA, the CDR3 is TGCAGCGTCGTCTCCGGGACACTACTCAATGAGCAGTTCTTC.

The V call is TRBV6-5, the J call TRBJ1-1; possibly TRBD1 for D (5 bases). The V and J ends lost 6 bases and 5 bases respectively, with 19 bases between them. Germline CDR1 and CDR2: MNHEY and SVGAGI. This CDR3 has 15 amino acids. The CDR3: CASRLNRLGRTEAFF. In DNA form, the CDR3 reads TGTGCCAGCAGGCTTAACAGGTTAGGAAGGACTGAAGCTTTCTTT.

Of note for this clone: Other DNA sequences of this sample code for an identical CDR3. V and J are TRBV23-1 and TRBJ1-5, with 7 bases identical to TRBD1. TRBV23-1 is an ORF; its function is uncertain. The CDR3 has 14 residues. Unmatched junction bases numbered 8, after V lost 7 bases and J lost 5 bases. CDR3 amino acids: CASIPQGKDQPQHF. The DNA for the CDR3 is TGCGCCAGCATCCCACAGGGGAAAGATCAGCCCCAGCATTTT.

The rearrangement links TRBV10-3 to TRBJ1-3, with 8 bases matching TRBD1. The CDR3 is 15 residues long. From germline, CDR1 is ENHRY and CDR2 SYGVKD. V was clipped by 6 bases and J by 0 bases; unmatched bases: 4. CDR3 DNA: TGTGCCATCAGCCGGACAGGGAGCTCTGGAAACACCATATATTTT. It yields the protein CAISRTGSSGNTIYF.

Here the CDR3 reads CASTREGGGAYEQYF. For the CDR3, the DNA is TGTGCCAGCACCCGCGAGGGAGGGGGAGCCTACGAGCAGTACTTC. The chain links TRBV4-2 to TRBJ2-7; D may be TRBD2 (7 bases). The CDR3 length is 15 residues. The germline CDR1 and CDR2 sequences are LGHNA and YNFKEQ. The V gene lost 7 bases and the J gene lost 2 bases, with 18 bases spanning the gap.

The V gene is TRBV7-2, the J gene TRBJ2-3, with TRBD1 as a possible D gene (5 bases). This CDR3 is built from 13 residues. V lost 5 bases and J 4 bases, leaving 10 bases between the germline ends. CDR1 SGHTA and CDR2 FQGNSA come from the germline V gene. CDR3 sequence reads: CASSRQTPDTQYF. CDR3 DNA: TGTGCCAGCAGCCGACAGACGCCAGATACGCAGTATTTT.

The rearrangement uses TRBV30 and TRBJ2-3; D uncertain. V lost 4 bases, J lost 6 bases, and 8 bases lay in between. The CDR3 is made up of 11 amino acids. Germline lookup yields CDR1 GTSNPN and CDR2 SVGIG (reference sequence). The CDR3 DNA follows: TGTGCCTGGACGACTGGGGATACGCAGTATTTT. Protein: CAWTTGDTQYF.